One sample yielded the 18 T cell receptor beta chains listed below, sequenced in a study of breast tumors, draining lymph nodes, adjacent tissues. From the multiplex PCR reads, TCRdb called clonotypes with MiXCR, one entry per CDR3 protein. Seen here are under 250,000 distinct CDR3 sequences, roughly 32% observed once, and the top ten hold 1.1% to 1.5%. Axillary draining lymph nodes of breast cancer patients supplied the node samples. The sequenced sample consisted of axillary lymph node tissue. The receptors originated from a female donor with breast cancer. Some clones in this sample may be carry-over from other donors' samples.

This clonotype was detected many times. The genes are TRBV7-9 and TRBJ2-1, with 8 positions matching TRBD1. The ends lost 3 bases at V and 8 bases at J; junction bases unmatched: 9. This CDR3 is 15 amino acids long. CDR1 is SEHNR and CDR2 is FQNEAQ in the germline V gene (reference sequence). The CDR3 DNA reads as TGTGCCAGCAGCTTGGGTCAGGGGGCGAACGATGAGCAGTTCTTC. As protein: CASSLGQGANDEQFF.

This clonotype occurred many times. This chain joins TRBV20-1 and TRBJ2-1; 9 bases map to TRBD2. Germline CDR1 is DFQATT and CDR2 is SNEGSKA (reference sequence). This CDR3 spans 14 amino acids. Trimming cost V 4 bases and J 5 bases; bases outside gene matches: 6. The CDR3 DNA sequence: TGCAGTGCTATGAGCGGGAGGTCCCACAATGAGCAGTTCTTC. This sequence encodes CSAMSGRSHNEQFF.

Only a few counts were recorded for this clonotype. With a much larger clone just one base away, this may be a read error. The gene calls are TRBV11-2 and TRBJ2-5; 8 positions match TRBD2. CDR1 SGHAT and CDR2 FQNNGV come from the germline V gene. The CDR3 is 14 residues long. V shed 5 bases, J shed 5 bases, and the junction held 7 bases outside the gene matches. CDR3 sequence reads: CASSNLAGSETQYF. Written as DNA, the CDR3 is TGTGCCAGCAGCAATTTAGCGGGATCCGAGACCCAGTACTTC.

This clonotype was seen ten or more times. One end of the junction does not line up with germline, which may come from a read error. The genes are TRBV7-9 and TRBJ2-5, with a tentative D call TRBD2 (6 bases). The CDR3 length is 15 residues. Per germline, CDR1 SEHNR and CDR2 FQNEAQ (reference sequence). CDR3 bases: TGTGCCAGCAGCCCCCAAGGGAGGCTCCCAGAGACCCAGCACTTC. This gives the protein CASSPQGRLPETQHF.

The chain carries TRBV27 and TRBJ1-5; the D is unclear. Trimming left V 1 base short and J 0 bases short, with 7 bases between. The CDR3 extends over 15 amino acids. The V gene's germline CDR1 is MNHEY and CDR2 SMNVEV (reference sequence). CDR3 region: CASSLWANSNQPQHF. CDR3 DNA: TGTGCCAGCAGTTTATGGGCGAATAGCAATCAGCCCCAGCATTTT.

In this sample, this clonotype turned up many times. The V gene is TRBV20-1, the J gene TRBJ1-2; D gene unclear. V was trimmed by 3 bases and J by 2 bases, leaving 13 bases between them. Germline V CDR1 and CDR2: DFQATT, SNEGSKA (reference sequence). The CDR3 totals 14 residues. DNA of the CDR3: TGCAGTGCTAGGGGTTACAGCCAGAACTATGGCTACACCTTC. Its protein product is CSARGYSQNYGYTF.

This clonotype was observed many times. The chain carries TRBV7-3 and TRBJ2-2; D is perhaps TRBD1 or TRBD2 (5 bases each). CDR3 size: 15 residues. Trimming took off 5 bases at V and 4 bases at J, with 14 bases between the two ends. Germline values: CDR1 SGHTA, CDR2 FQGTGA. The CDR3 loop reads CASSRFDGTTGELFF. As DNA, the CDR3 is TGTGCCAGCAGCCGCTTTGATGGGACCACCGGGGAGCTGTTTTTT. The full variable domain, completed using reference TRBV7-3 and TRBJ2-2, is GAGVSQTPSNKVTEKGKYVELRCDPISGHTALYWYRQSLGQGPEFLIYFQGTGAADDSGLPNDRFFAVRPEGSVSTLKIQRTERGDSAVYLCASSRFDGTTGELFFGEGSRLTVL.

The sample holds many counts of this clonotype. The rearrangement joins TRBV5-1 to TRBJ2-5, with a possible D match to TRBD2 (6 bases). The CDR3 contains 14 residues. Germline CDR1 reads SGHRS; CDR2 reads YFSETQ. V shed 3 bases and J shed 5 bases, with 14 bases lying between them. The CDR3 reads CASSWGLFGETQYF. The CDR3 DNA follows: TGCGCCAGCAGCTGGGGACTTTTTGGGGAGACCCAGTACTTC.

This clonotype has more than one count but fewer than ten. CDR3 loop: CASSEGTEPRYTF. DNA for the CDR3: TGTGCCAGCAGTGAAGGGACAGAGCCGCGCTACACCTTC. This sequence joins TRBV6-1 and TRBJ1-2; tentatively, D is TRBD1 (6 bases). Trimming removed 1 base at V and 9 bases at J, with 12 bases between. Looked up from germline, CDR1 is MNHNS and CDR2 is SASEGT. This CDR3 contains 13 residues.

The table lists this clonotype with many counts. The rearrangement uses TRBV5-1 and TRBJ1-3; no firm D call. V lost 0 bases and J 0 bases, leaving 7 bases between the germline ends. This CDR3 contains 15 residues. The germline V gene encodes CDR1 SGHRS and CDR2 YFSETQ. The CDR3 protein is CASSLEPGSGNTIYF. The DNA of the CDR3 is TGCGCCAGCAGCTTGGAACCCGGCTCTGGAAACACCATATATTTT. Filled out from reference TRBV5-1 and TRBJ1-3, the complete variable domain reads KAGVTQTPRYLIKTRGQQVTLSCSPISGHRSVSWYQQTPGQGLQFLFEYFSETQRNKGNFPGRFSGRQFSNSRSEMNVSTLELGDSALYLCASSLEPGSGNTIYFGEGSWLTVV.

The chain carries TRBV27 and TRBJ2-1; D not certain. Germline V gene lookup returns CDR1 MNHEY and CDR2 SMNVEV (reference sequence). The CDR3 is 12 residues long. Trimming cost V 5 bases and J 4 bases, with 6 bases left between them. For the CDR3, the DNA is TGTGCCAGCAGTGCCCGATACAATGAGCAGTTCTTC. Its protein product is CASSARYNEQFF.

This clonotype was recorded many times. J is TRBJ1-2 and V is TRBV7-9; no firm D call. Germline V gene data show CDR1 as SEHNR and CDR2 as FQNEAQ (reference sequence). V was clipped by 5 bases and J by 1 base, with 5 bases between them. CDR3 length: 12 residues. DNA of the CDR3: TGTGCCAGCAGCCCGAGTAACTATGGCTACACCTTC. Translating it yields CASSPSNYGYTF. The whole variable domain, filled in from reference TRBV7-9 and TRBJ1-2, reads DTGVSQNPRHKITKRGQNVTFRCDPISEHNRLYWYRQTLGQGPEFLTYFQNEAQLEKSRLLSDRFSAERPKGSFSTLEIQRTEQGDSAMYLCASSPSNYGYTFGSGTRLTVV.

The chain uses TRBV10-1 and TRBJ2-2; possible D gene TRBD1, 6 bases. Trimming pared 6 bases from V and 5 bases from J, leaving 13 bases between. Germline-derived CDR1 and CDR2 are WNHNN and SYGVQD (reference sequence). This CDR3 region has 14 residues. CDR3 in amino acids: CASRPGHQTGELFF. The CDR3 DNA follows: TGCGCCAGCAGGCCGGGACACCAAACCGGGGAGCTGTTTTTT.

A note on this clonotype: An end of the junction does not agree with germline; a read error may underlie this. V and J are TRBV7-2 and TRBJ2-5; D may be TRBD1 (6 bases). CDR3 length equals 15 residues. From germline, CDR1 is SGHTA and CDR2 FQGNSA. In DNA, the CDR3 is TGTGCCAGCAGCCCCGGGACGGCGGGCTCAGGGGCCCAGCACTTC. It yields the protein CASSPGTAGSGAQHF. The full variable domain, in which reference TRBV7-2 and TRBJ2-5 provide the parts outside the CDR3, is GAGVSQSPSNKVTEKGKDVELRCDPISGHTALYWYRQSLGQGLEFLIYFQGNSAPDKSGLPSDRFSAERTGGSVSTLTIQRTQQEDSAVYLCASSPGTAGSGAQHFGPGTRLLVL.

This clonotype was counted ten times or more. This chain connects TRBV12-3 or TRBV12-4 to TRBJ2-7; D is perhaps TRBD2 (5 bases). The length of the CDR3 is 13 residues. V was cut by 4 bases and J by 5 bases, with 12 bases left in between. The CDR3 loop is CASSSLASHEQYF. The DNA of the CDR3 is TGTGCCAGCAGTTCCCTAGCTTCCCACGAGCAGTACTTC.

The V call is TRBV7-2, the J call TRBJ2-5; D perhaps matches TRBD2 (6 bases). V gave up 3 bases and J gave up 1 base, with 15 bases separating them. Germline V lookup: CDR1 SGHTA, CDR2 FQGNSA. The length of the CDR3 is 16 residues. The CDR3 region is CASSFYGRGVQETQYF. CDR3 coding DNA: TGTGCCAGCAGCTTTTACGGGAGAGGTGTCCAAGAGACCCAGTACTTC.

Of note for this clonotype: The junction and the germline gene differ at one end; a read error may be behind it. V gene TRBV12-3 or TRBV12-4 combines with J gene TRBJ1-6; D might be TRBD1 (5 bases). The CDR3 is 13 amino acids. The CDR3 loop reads CAGSFGWGSPLHF. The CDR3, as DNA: TGTGCCGGCAGTTTTGGTTGGGGGTCACCCCTCCACTTT.

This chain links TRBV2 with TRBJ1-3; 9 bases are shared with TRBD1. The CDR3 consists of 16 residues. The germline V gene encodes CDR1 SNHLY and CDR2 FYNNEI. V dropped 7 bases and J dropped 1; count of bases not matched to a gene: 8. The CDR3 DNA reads TGTGCCAGCACCCGGGACAGGGCGAATTCTGGAAACACCATATATTTT. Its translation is CASTRDRANSGNTIYF.